Below are 25 T cell receptor beta chains sequenced from a single sample in a study of CD8+ T cells in alopecia areata. cDNA reverse transcribed from extracted RNA served as the sequencing template. Profiled with immunoSEQ multiplex PCR; TCRdb holds only in-frame clones, not every one. This table has some 160,000 clones, 50% to 70% appearing once. As for treatment: oral pan-JAK inhibitor, 5-10 mg twice daily. The sample here was CD4+ T cells sorted from blood, taken at week 4, from a patient treated with tofacitinib. All receptors come from a human donor with alopecia areata.

The CDR3 nucleotides read TGCGCCAGCAGCCAGTCCAACAGGGGCACCGGGGAGCTGTTTTTT. Its protein is CASSQSNRGTGELFF. The J gene is TRBJ2-2, the V gene TRBV4-3; 7 nucleotides agree with TRBD1. The germline gives CDR1 LGHNA, CDR2 YSLEER. There are 15 residues in the CDR3. V dropped 3 bases and J dropped 4; count of bases not matched to a gene: 5.

This chain uses TRBV7-6 with TRBJ1-2; D is possibly TRBD1 (5 bases). V was shortened by 0 bases and J by 8 bases, with 13 bases between the two germline ends. The length of the CDR3 is 14 residues. CDR1 and CDR2 from the germline V gene are SGHVS and FNYEAQ. The CDR3 DNA reads TGTGCCAGCAGCTTAGCGGCAGGGCGGGACGGCTACACCTTC. As protein: CASSLAAGRDGYTF.

This clone occurred once. The rearrangement uses TRBV5-1 and TRBJ2-7; the D is unclear. The CDR3 loop spans 15 amino acids. V lost 0 bases and J lost 5, with 15 bases in between. Germline V gene lookup returns CDR1 SGHRS and CDR2 YFSETQ. The CDR3 sequence: CASSLGSPTGNEQYF. The CDR3 bases are TGCGCCAGCAGCTTGGGCAGCCCCACCGGAAACGAGCAGTACTTC.

The CDR3 spells CAWSVRLGDEQYF. The CDR3 nucleotides read TGTGCCTGGAGTGTACGGTTAGGCGACGAGCAGTACTTC. This rearrangement joins TRBV30 to TRBJ2-7; no reliable D call. The CDR3 runs 13 residues. V lost 0 bases and J lost 5, with 11 bases in between. Germline CDR1 reads GTSNPN; CDR2 reads SVGIG (reference sequence).

Only a few counts were recorded for this clone. This rearrangement joins TRBV6-5 to TRBJ2-1; D is perhaps TRBD2 (6 bases). The V gene lost 0 bases and the J gene lost 0 bases, with 6 bases spanning the gap. Germline V gives CDR1 MNHEY, CDR2 SVGAGI. This CDR3 has 15 residues. CDR3 amino acids: CASSYSTSSYNEQFF. The CDR3 DNA reads TGTGCCAGCAGTTACTCGACTAGCTCCTACAATGAGCAGTTCTTC.

V usage is TRBV29-1 and J usage is TRBJ2-1; TRBD2 aligns across 7 bases. From germline, CDR1 is SQVTM and CDR2 ANQGSEA. J lost 4 bases, V lost 4 bases, and 7 bases had no gene match. The CDR3 loop spans 14 amino acids. CDR3 sequence reads: CSVGLSGVYNEQFF. Written as DNA, the CDR3 is TGCAGCGTTGGCCTCAGCGGGGTATACAATGAGCAGTTCTTC.

This chain links TRBV5-6 with TRBJ2-7; D ambiguous. Germline CDR1 and CDR2: SGHDT and YYEEEE. CDR3 length: 13 amino acids. The V end lost 4 bases, the J end lost 1 base, and 9 bases lay between the germline ends. CDR3 amino acids: CASSPEASYEQYF. The CDR3 region has the DNA TGTGCCAGCAGCCCTGAGGCATCCTACGAGCAGTACTTC.

This clone was detected only once. The chain is built from TRBV30 and TRBJ2-3, with 7 bases matching TRBD1. The CDR3 covers 15 residues. Germline CDR1 GTSNPN, CDR2 SVGIG (reference sequence). J gave up 2 bases and V 3 bases, and 8 bases lay outside the gene matches. In DNA form, the CDR3 reads TGTGCCTGGAGGCCACAGGGGACGATCACAGATACGCAGTATTTT. This codes for CAWRPQGTITDTQYF.

The rearrangement joins TRBV4-3 to TRBJ1-1; D call uncertain. V was trimmed by 1 base and J by 1 base, leaving 10 bases between them. The CDR3 consists of 15 residues. Germline assignment: CDR1 LGHNA and CDR2 YSLEER. CDR3 coding DNA: TGCGCCAGCAGCCAAGCGGGCCCCCAGAACACTGAAGCTTTCTTT. Translation gives CASSQAGPQNTEAFF.

The J gene is TRBJ2-7, the V gene TRBV2, with D hard to call. V shed 5 bases and J shed 4 bases, with 3 bases lying between them. CDR1 is SNHLY, CDR2 FYNNEI, per germline. This CDR3 spans 10 amino acids. CDR3 nucleotide sequence: TGTGCCAGCAGTTATTACGAGCAGTACTTC. Its translation: CASSYYEQYF.

In this sample, this clone turned up a few times. The chain carries TRBV29-1 and TRBJ2-5; D not resolved. This CDR3 is 13 amino acids long. Deletions cut 7 bases from V and 2 bases from J, with 14 bases between. The germline V gene encodes CDR1 SQVTM and CDR2 ANQGSEA. The CDR3 sequence: CSASKDLQETQYF. Here the CDR3 DNA reads TGCAGCGCCTCAAAGGATTTGCAAGAGACCCAGTACTTC.

The chain uses TRBV30 and TRBJ1-2; D is ambiguous. The CDR3 sequence is 13 residues long. Germline-derived CDR1 and CDR2 are GTSNPN and SVGIG (reference sequence). The V end lost 5 bases, the J end lost 4 bases, and 14 bases lay between the germline ends. This CDR3 is CAWGESRSYGYTF. For the CDR3, the DNA is TGTGCCTGGGGAGAAAGCAGAAGCTATGGCTACACCTTC.

The rearrangement links TRBV4-3 to TRBJ1-2, with D possibly TRBD1 on 5 matching bases. V was trimmed by 6 bases and J by 7 bases, leaving 15 bases between them. The CDR3 has 13 amino acids. Germline V CDR1 and CDR2: LGHNA, YSLEER. The CDR3 DNA reads TGCGCCAGCAGGGGGCAGGAAAAGGGTGGCTACACCTTC. Protein sequence: CASRGQEKGGYTF.

As for this clone: This same CDR3 is encoded by further DNA sequences in the sample. The chain carries TRBV5-6 and TRBJ2-5, with TRBD2 matching over 8 bases. This CDR3 is built from 13 residues. CDR1 is SGHDT, CDR2 YYEEEE, per germline. V gave up 2 bases and J gave up 4 bases; unmatched junction bases: 1. CDR3: CASSLAGAETQYF. The CDR3 region has the DNA TGTGCCAGCAGCTTAGCGGGGGCAGAGACCCAGTACTTC.

The chain carries TRBV4-1 and TRBJ2-3; the D is unclear. V lost 4 bases and J lost 2, with 10 bases in between. CDR1 is MGHRA and CDR2 is YSYEKL in the germline V gene. The CDR3 has 14 amino acids. The CDR3 DNA sequence: TGCGCCAGCAGCCTAGCCCCAAACACAGATACGCAGTATTTT. It translates to CASSLAPNTDTQYF.

The rearrangement links TRBV11-2 to TRBJ2-7; D perhaps matches TRBD1 (5 bases). Germline V CDR1 and CDR2: SGHAT, FQNNGV. V was trimmed by 2 bases and J by 0 bases, leaving 8 bases between them. The CDR3 consists of 14 residues. In DNA, the CDR3 is TGTGCCAGCAGCTTATACAGGAACTCCTACGAGCAGTACTTC. Amino acids: CASSLYRNSYEQYF.

This CDR3 reads CASSLGLARETQYF. CDR3 coding DNA: TGTGCCAGCAGTTTAGGGCTAGCGAGAGAGACCCAGTACTTC. The chain is built from TRBV28 and TRBJ2-5; D perhaps matches TRBD2 (6 bases). CDR3 length equals 14 residues. The ends were cut back, 2 bases at V and 4 bases at J, with 11 bases in the middle. From germline, CDR1 is MDHEN and CDR2 SYDVKM. Combining the CDR3 with reference TRBV28 and TRBJ2-5 gives the whole variable domain DVKVTQSSRYLVKRTGEKVFLECVQDMDHENMFWYRQDPGLGLRLIYFSYDVKMKEKGDIPEGYSVSREKKERFSLILESASTNQTSMYLCASSLGLARETQYFGPGTRLLVL.

The gene calls are TRBV30 and TRBJ1-6; 10 bases map to TRBD1. Germline V gene sequence: CDR1 GTSNPN, CDR2 SVGIG (reference sequence). The CDR3 has 17 residues. The junction had 7 bases not matched to a gene; V was cut back by 2 bases and J by 3 bases. The CDR3 DNA sequence: TGTGCCTGGAGTTCCCCCGGGACAGGGGTCTATAATTCACCCCTCCACTTT. It encodes CAWSSPGTGVYNSPLHF.

This chain links TRBV30 with TRBJ2-3; a weak D match, TRBD2 (6 bases). Germline CDR1 is GTSNPN and CDR2 is SVGIG (reference sequence). Trimming pared 4 bases from V and 1 base from J, leaving 12 bases between. The CDR3 extends over 14 amino acids. The CDR3 nucleotides are TGTGCCTGGAACTCTGGAGGGGGCACAGATACGCAGTATTTT. This translates into CAWNSGGGTDTQYF.

The rearrangement joins TRBV5-1 to TRBJ2-3; D gene ambiguous. Trimming left V 1 base short and J 5 bases short, with 8 bases between. CDR3 length: 13 amino acids. The germline V gene has CDR1 SGHRS and CDR2 YFSETQ. The CDR3 here is CASSLMVQDTQYF. The CDR3, as DNA: TGCGCCAGCAGCTTGATGGTCCAAGATACGCAGTATTTT.

The V and J genes are TRBV29-1 and TRBJ2-5; 15 nucleotides match TRBD2. This CDR3 region has 16 residues. The germline CDR1 and CDR2 sequences are SQVTM and ANQGSEA. V lost 7 bases and J lost 4; bases outside the gene matches: 10. The CDR3 DNA is TGCAGCGCCTGGACTAGCGGGGGGGCCGGTCCAGAGACCCAGTACTTC. Its translation: CSAWTSGGAGPETQYF.

The J gene is TRBJ1-1, the V gene TRBV15; D is uncertain. This CDR3 is 15 amino acids long. V was clipped by 0 bases and J by 1 base, with 9 bases between them. Germline V CDR1 and CDR2: LNHNV, YYDKDF (reference sequence). CDR3 DNA: TGTGCCACCAGCAGAGATCGACACTGGAACACTGAAGCTTTCTTT. Its protein product is CATSRDRHWNTEAFF.

The chain has TRBV5-6 and TRBJ1-1, with D uncertain. V lost 1 base to trimming and J lost 3 bases, with 4 bases between them. CDR1 and CDR2 from the germline V gene are SGHDT and YYEEEE. The CDR3 runs 12 residues. Here the CDR3 reads CASSLSYTEAFF. The CDR3, as DNA: TGTGCCAGCAGCTTGTCGTACACTGAAGCTTTCTTT.

In its sample, this clone was seen once. The chain carries TRBV27 and TRBJ1-6; perhaps TRBD1 as D (5 bases). Looked up from germline, CDR1 is MNHEY and CDR2 is SMNVEV (reference sequence). The V gene lost 4 bases and the J gene lost 7 bases, with 11 bases spanning the gap. CDR3 length: 14 amino acids. The DNA of the CDR3 is TGTGCCAGCAGTTCGACCCGGGGCAATTCACCCCTCCACTTT. This sequence encodes CASSSTRGNSPLHF.

The chain recombines TRBV27 with TRBJ1-2; the D is unclear. Germline-derived CDR1 and CDR2 are MNHEY and SMNVEV (reference sequence). The V and J ends lost 0 bases and 0 bases respectively, with 5 bases between them. CDR3 length equals 14 residues. The CDR3 is CASSLSRPNYGYTF. CDR3 nucleotides: TGTGCCAGCAGTTTATCCAGGCCTAACTATGGCTACACCTTC.